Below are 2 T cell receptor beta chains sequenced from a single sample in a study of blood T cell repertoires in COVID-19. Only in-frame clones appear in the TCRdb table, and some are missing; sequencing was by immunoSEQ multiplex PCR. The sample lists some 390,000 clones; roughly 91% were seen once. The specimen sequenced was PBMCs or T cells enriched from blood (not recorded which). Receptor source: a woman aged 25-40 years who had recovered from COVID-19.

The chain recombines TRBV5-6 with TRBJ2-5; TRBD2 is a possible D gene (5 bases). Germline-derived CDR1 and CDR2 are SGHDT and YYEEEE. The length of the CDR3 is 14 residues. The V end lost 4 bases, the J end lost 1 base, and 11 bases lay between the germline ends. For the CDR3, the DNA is TGTGCCAGCAGCCTTTTAGCGTCCCAAGAGACCCAGTACTTC. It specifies CASSLLASQETQYF.

The CDR3 protein is CAIQVPPGYAYEQYF. CDR3 nucleotide sequence: TGTGCCATCCAAGTCCCGCCGGGATACGCCTACGAGCAGTACTTC. The chain recombines TRBV27 with TRBJ2-7; D is possibly TRBD2 (5 bases). Germline CDR1 MNHEY, CDR2 SMNVEV (reference sequence). The CDR3 has 15 residues. The germline V and J ends were trimmed by 10 bases and 2 bases, with 21 bases remaining between them.